Listed here is a single T cell receptor (beta chain). Its antigen is currently not known. No much larger clone is present one base from it, and per-base qualities are unavailable. CDR1 and CDR2 are read off the germline V gene as SGHTA and FQGNSA. The CDR3 has 14 amino acids, counting the end cysteine and phenylalanine. The CDR3 DNA has 42 bases and is translated from base 1. V sheds 1 base and J sheds 6 bases, leaving 13 bases between their ends. According to the study, the label for this sample's treatment or condition signals: in vitro stimulation with specific CMV peptide epitopes to enrich CMV-specific T cells. These data belong to a study of T cell repertoires in cytomegalovirus infection (dated by TCRdb to about 2019). For the study in its entirety: Recently identified HLA-C-restricted CMV epitopes, whose presentation resists viral immunomodulation, were targeted by peptide stimulations together with well-studied HLA-B-restricted epitopes. Donor HLA type was relevant to the analysis, as public TCR beta signatures indicated carriage of CMV infection together with the matching HLA type. On the study overall, not on this receptor specifically: In both this cohort and an independent cohort of 350 or so donors, the cumulative frequency of public TCR beta family members distinguished carriers of CMV infection plus the relevant HLA type. The ex vivo response was dominated by HLA-C-restricted CMV-specific TCR beta clonotypes, and the single most frequent clonotype in two of eight donors was supplied by these HLA-C-restricted clonotypes.

The sequencer was an Illumina HiSeq 1500. TCRdb reworked the public reads: Q25 trimming with fastp, MiXCR clone assembly, productive beta chains retained. Rows with one shared CDR3 protein collapse into an entry with the most common genes and DNA. This sample gives 340,000 or so distinct CDR3 sequences in total; around 25% of them show up just once. The ten biggest clones cover about 14% of the sample. The chain couples TRBV7-2 to TRBJ2-7, with the D gene not confidently named. This TCR came from a human donor in good health (CMV status not recorded). Some clones in this sample may be carry-over from other donors' samples. The sample in question was cultured PBMCs, obtained from culture after CMV antigen stimulation. The nucleotides read TGTGCCAGCAGCTTAGAAACTCTTGCTGGCGAGCAGTACTTC. This codes for CASSLETLAGEQYF.